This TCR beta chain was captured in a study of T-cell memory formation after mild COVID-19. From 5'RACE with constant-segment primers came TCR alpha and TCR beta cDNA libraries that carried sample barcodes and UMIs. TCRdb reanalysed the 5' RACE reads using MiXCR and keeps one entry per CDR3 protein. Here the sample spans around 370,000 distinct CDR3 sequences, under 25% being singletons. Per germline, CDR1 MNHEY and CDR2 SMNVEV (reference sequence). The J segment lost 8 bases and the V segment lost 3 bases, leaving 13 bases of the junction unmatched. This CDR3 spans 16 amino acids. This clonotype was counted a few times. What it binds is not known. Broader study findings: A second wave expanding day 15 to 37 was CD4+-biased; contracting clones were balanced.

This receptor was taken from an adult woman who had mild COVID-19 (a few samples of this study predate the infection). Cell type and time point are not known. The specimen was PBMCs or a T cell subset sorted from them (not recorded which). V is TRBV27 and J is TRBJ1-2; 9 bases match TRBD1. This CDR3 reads CASSFGTGSFASGYTF. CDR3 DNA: TGTGCCAGCAGTTTCGGGACAGGGTCTTTCGCGTCGGGCTACACCTTC.